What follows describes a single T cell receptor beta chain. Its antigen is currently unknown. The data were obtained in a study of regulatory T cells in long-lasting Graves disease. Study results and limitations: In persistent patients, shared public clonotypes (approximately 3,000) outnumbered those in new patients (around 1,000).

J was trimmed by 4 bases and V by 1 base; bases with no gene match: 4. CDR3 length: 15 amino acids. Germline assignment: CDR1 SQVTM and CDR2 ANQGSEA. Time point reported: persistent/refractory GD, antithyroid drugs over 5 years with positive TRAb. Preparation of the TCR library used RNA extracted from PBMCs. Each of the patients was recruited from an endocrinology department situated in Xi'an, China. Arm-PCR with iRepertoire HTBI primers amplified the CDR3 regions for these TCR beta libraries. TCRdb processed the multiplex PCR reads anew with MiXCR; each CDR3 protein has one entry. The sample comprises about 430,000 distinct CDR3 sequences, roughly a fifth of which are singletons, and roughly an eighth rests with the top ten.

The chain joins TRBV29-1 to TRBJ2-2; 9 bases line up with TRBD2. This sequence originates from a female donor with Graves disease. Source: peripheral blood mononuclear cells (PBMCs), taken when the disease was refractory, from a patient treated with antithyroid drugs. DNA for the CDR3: TGCAGCGTTGAAGGGCTAGCGGGATCCACCGGGGAGCTGTTTTTT. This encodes CSVEGLAGSTGELFF.